The T cell receptor beta chain described here comes from a study of CD8+ T cells in alopecia areata. Study outcomes and limitations: Many of the expanded lesional clones endured in scalp and blood while on tofacitinib. Although TCR sharing was seen in mice, sharing across patients was less clear, possibly for HLA-related reasons.

This clone appeared a few times. Its antigen is unknown. This sample's treatment: oral pan-JAK inhibitor, 5-10 mg twice daily. The authors extracted RNA and reverse transcribed it into cDNA as the sequencing template. Produced via immunoSEQ multiplex PCR; TCRdb's table is partial and in-frame only. The table has about 270,000 clones, 50% to 75% seen once. V was pared by 5 bases and J by 0 bases, with 12 bases between. The CDR3 has 15 amino acids. Per the germline V gene, CDR1 is SGHDT and CDR2 is YYEEEE. The V call is TRBV5-6, the J call TRBJ2-1, with D possibly being TRBD1 (6 bases). The sequence was obtained from a human donor with alopecia areata. This specimen consisted of CD4+ T cells sorted from blood, obtained at week 52, from a patient treated with tofacitinib. This chain's CDR3 is CASRGSGVSYNEQFF. CDR3 DNA sequence: TGTGCCAGCAGGGGATCAGGGGTCTCCTACAATGAGCAGTTCTTC. Full variable domain (rest looked up from reference TRBV5-6 and TRBJ2-1): DAGVTQSPTHLIKTRGQQVTLRCSPKSGHDTVSWYQQALGQGPQFIFQYYEEEERQRGNFPDRFSGHQFPNYSSELNVNALLLGDSALYLCASRGSGVSYNEQFFGPGTRLTVL.